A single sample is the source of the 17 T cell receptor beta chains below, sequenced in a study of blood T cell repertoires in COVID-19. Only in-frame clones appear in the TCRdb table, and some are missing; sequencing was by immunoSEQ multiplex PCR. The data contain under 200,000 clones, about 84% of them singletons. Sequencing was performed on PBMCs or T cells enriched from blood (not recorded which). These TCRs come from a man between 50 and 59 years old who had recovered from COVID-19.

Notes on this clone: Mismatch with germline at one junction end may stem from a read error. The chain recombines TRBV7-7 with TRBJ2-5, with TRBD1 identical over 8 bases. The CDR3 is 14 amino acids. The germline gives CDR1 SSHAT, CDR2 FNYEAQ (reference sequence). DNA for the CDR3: TGTGCTAGCAGCTCGACAGGGGTGAGGGAGACCCAGTACTTC. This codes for CASSSTGVRETQYF. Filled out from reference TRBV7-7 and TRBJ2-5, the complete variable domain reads GAGVSQSPRYKVTKRGQDVTLRCDPISSHATLYWYQQALGQGPEFLTYFNYEAQPDKSGLPSDRFSAERPEGSISTLTIQRTEQRDSAMYRCASSSTGVRETQYFGPGTRLLVL.

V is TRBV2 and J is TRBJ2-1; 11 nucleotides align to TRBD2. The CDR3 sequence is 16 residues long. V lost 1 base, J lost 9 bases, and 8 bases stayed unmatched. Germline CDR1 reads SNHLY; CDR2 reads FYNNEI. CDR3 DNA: TGTGCCAGCAGTGAAGGAGTAGCGGGGGGGCGCATTGAGCAGTTCTTC. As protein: CASSEGVAGGRIEQFF.

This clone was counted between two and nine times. The CDR3 region is CASSLRDSLLSSGNTIYF. As DNA, the CDR3 is TGTGCCAGCAGCCTACGGGACAGTTTATTAAGCTCTGGAAACACCATATATTTT. J is TRBJ1-3 and V is TRBV3-1 (or the pseudogene TRBV3-2); 7 bases are a match to TRBD1. There are 18 residues in the CDR3. The germline gives CDR1 LGHDT, CDR2 YNNKEL (reference sequence). With V trimmed by 4 bases and J by 0 bases, 12 bases remained unmatched.

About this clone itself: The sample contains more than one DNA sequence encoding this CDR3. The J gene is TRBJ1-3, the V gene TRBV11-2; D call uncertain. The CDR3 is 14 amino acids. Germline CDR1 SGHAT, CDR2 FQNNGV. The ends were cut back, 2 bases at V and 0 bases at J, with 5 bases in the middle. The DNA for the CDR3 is TGTGCCAGCAGCTTATCTATCTCTGGAAACACCATATATTTT. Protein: CASSLSISGNTIYF.

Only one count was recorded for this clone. CDR3 protein: CASSLSTGPYGYTF. CDR3 nucleotides: TGTGCCAGCAGCTTATCGACAGGTCCCTATGGCTACACCTTC. This chain links TRBV7-2 with TRBJ1-2, with a weak D call TRBD1 (6 bases). Germline CDR1 and CDR2: SGHTA and FQGNSA. The CDR3 is 14 amino acids. V gave up 2 bases and J gave up 4 bases, with 11 bases separating them. Full variable domain (remainder filled in from reference TRBV7-2 and TRBJ1-2): GAGVSQSPSNKVTEKGKDVELRCDPISGHTALYWYRQSLGQGLEFLIYFQGNSAPDKSGLPSDRFSAERTGGSVSTLTIQRTQQEDSAVYLCASSLSTGPYGYTFGSGTRLTVV.

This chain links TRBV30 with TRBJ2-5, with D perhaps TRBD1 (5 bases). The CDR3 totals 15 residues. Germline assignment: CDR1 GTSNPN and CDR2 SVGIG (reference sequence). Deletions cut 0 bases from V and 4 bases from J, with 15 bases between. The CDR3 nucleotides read TGTGCCTGGAGTGTACAGGATAACTCCGGAGAGACCCAGTACTTC. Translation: CAWSVQDNSGETQYF.

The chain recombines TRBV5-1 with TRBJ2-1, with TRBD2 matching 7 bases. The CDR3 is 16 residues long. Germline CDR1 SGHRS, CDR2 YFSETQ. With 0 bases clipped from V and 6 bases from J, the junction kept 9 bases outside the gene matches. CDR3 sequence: CASSLAGTNHFNEQFF. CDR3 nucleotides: TGCGCCAGCAGCTTGGCCGGGACTAACCATTTCAATGAGCAGTTCTTC.

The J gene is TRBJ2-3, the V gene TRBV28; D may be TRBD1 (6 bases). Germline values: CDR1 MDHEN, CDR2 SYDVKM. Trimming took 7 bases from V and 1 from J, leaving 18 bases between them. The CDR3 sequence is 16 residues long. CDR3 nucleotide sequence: TGTGCCAGCACCCCCGGCAGGTGGACAGGCACAGATACGCAGTATTTT. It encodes CASTPGRWTGTDTQYF.

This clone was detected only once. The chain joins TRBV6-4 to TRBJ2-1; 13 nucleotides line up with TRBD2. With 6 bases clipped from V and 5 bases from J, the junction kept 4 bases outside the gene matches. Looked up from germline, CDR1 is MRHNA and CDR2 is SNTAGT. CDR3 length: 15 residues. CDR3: CASSSTSGGHNEQFF. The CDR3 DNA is TGTGCCAGCAGCTCGACTAGCGGGGGGCACAATGAGCAGTTCTTC.

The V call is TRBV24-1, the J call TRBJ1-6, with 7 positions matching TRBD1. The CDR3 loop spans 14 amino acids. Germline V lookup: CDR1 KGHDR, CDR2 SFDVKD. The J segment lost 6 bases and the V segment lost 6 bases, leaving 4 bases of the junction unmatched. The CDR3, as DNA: TGTGCCACCAGTCCAGGGACAGTTAATTCACCCCTCCACTTT. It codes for CATSPGTVNSPLHF.

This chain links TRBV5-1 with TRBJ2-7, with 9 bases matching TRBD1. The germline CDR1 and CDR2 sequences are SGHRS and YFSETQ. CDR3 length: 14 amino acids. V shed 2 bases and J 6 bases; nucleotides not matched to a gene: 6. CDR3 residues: CASSLPGQGSEQYF. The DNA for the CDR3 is TGCGCCAGCAGCTTACCGGGACAGGGATCCGAGCAGTACTTC.

CDR3 sequence: CASQGSGEKLFF. The CDR3 bases are TGTGCCAGCCAGGGGTCCGGGGAAAAACTGTTTTTT. The chain uses TRBV6-5 and TRBJ1-4; weak D call: TRBD1 (6 bases). Germline values: CDR1 MNHEY, CDR2 SVGAGI. The CDR3 covers 12 residues. The V end lost 8 bases, the J end lost 8 bases, and 12 bases lay between the germline ends.

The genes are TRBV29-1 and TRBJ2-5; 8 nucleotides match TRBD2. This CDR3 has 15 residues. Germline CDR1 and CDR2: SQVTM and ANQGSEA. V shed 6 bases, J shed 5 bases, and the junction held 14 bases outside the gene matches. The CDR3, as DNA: TGCAGCGTCTGGCCGGCACGGGGGGGCGGCGAGACCCAGTACTTC. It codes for CSVWPARGGGETQYF.

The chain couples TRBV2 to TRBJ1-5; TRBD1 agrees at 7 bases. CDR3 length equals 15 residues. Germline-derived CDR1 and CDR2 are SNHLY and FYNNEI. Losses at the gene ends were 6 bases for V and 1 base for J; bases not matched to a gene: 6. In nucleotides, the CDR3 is TGTGCCAGCAGGACCGGGACAGTCAGCAATCAGCCCCAGCATTTT. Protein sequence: CASRTGTVSNQPQHF.

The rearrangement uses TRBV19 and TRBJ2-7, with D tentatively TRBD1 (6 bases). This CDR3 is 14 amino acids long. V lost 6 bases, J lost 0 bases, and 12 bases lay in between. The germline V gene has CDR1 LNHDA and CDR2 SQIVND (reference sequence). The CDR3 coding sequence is TGTGCCAGTAGGGAGGAGGACAGCTCCTACGAGCAGTACTTC. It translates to CASREEDSSYEQYF.

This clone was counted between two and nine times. This CDR3 is CASSLPRVQPQHF. CDR3 DNA: TGTGCCAGCAGCTTGCCCAGGGTACAGCCCCAGCATTTT. This chain links TRBV5-8 with TRBJ1-5; D possibly corresponds to TRBD1 (5 bases). Germline loops: CDR1 SGHTS, CDR2 YDEGEE. The germline V and J ends were trimmed by 1 base and 7 bases, with 9 bases remaining between them. The CDR3 covers 13 residues.

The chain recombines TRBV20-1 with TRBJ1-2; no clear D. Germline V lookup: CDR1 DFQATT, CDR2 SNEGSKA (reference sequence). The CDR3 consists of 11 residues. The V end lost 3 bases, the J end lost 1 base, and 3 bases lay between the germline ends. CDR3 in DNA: TGCAGTGCTAGCTTTAACTATGGCTACACCTTC. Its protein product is CSASFNYGYTF.